The source of this TCR beta chain is a study of blood T cell repertoires in COVID-19. Sequenced by immunoSEQ multiplex PCR; TCRdb stores in-frame clones only, minus some. The repertoire holds fewer than 350,000 clones, with approximately 90% as singletons. The CDR3 totals 14 residues. The sample taken for sequencing was PBMCs or T cells enriched from blood (not recorded which). The origin of this receptor is a woman between 35 and 50 years old with acute COVID-19. The chain couples TRBV21-1 to TRBJ1-5; the table's D call of TRBD1 was not tested on the DNA. TRBV21-1 is given as a pseudogene. CDR3 residues: CASSYRGRNQPQHF. CDR3 bases: TGTGCCAGCAGCTACAGGGGGCGTAATCAGCCCCAGCATTTT.